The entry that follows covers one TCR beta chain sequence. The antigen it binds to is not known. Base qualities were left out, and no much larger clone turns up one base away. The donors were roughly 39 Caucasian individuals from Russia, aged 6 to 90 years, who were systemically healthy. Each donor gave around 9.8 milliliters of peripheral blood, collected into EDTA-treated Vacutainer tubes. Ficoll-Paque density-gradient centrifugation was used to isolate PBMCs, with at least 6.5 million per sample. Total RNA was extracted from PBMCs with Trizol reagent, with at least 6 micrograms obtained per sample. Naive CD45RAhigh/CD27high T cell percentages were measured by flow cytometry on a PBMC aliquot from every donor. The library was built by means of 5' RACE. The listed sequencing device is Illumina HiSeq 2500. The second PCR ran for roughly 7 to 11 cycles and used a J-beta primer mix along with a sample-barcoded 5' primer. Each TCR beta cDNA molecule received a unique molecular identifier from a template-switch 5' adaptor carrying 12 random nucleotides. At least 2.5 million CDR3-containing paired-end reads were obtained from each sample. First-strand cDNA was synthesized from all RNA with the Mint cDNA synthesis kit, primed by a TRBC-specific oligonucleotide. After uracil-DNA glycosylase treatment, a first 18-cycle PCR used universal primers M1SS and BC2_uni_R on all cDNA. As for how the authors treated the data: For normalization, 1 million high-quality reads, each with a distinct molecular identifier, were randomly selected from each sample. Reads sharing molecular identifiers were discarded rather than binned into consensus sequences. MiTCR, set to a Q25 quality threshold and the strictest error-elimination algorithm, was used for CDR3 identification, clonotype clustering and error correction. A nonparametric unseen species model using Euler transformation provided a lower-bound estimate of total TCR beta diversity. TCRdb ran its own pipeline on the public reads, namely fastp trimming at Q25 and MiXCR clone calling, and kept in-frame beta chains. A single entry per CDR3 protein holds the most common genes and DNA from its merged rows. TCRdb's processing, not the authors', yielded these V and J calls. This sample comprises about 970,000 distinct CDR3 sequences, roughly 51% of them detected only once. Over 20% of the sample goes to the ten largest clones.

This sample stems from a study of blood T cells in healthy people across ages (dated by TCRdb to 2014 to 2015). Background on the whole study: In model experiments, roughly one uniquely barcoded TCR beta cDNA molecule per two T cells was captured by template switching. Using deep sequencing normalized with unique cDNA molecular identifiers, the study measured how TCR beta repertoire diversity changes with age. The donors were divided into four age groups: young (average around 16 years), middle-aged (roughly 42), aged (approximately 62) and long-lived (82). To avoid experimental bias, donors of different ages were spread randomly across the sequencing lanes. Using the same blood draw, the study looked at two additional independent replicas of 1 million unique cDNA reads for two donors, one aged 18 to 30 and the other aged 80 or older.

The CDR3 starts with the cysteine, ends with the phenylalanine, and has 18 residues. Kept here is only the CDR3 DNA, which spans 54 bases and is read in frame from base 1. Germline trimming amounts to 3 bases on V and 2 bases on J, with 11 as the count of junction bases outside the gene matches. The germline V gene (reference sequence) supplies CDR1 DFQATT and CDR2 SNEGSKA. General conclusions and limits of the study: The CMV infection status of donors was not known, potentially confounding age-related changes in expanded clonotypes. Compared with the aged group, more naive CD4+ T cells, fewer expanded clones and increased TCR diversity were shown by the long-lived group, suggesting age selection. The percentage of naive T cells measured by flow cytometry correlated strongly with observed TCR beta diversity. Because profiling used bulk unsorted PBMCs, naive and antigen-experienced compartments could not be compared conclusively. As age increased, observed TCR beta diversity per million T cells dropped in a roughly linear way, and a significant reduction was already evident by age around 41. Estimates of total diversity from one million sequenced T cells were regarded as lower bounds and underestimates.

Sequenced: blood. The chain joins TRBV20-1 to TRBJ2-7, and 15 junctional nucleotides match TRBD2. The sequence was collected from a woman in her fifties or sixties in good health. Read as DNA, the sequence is TGCAGTGCTAGGCAACCGGGACTAGCGGGAGGACCTACCTACGAGCAGTACTTC. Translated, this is CSARQPGLAGGPTYEQYF.